The sequence of this TCR beta chain was determined in a study of EBV T-cell therapy then PD-1 blockade in nasopharyngeal carcinoma. Turning to this clone: Its cognate antigen is unknown.

Sequenced by immunoSEQ multiplex PCR; TCRdb stores in-frame clones only, minus some. The table includes over 20,000 clones, around four fifths detected once. Time point indicated: 266 days after commencement of treatment, after nivolumab therapy. Regarding treatment: AdE1-LMPpoly-expanded autologous EBV-specific T-cell therapy followed by anti-PD-1 nivolumab. V shed 4 bases and J shed 0 bases, with 11 bases lying between them. This CDR3 has 15 amino acids. Per the germline V gene, CDR1 is SGDLS and CDR2 is YYNGEE. This sample comprised CD8+ T cells from blood, obtained around day 300 from a patient whose treatment included autologous EBV-specific T cells and nivolumab. This chain connects TRBV9 to TRBJ2-1, with D possibly TRBD1 on 5 matching bases. This clonotype originated in a man aged 35-49 years with nasopharyngeal carcinoma. The CDR3 here is CASSMTAFSYNEQFF. DNA for the CDR3: TGTGCCAGCAGCATGACAGCCTTCTCCTACAATGAGCAGTTCTTC.